The entry below gives a single TCR beta chain sequence along with its context. Its antigen is currently unknown. This sample was included in a study of immune cell composition in non-small cell lung cancer. Libraries were prepared by immunoSEQ multiplex PCR; TCRdb keeps only in-frame clonotypes and omits some of them. The repertoire holds about 2,200 clones, with about 87% as singletons. From germline, CDR1 is SGHAT and CDR2 FQNNGV. Trimming removed 3 bases from V and 6 bases from J; junction bases left unmatched: 11. The CDR3 length is 18 residues. Findings and limits, study-wide: Top 10 clone scores and clonality were higher in squamous than adenocarcinoma.

Sequencing input: lung tumor tissue. The chain links TRBV11-2 to TRBJ2-3; 14 nucleotides agree with TRBD2. The receptor's source is a human donor with non-small cell lung cancer. CDR3 nucleotides: TGTGCCAGCAGCTTCCCACCGACTAGCGGGAGGGCCAAGGATACGCAGTATTTT. The encoded protein is CASSFPPTSGRAKDTQYF.